These 28 T cell receptor beta chains originate from one sample sequenced in a study of shared clonotypes between healthy human individuals (dated by TCRdb to the early 2020s). Library method: the immunoSEQ multiplex PCR assay. TCRdb took over this immuneACCESS table, retaining in-frame rearrangements with V and J assigned. Such tables are incomplete; in checked studies, under half of the missing clones stem from an unresolved V gene, and the remainder is unexplained. Recorded for this sample are 600,000 to 800,000 clones; 72% of them occurred a single time. The ten largest account for about 1.7% of the sample. The sequencing input was memory CD4+ T cells sorted from blood. The cell subset or site label for this specimen denotes: CD45RA-negative fraction. These receptors all stem from a woman aged 25 to 39 in good health.

This clone ranks as medium-sized. This same CDR3 is encoded by further DNA sequences in the sample. The chain uses TRBV6-1 and TRBJ1-2; 8 nucleotides match TRBD1. Looked up from germline, CDR1 is MNHNS and CDR2 is SASEGT. The CDR3 consists of 14 residues. J was trimmed by 7 bases and V by 1 base; bases with no gene match: 5. CDR3 coding DNA: TGTGCCAGCAGTGAAGGATGGCAGGGGGCTGGCTACACCTTC. It yields the protein CASSEGWQGAGYTF.

This clone has a count of ten or more. V usage is TRBV5-4 and J usage is TRBJ1-1, with D possibly being TRBD1 (5 bases). Trimming left V 3 bases short and J 1 base short, with 13 bases between. Looked up from germline, CDR1 is SGHNT and CDR2 is YYREEE (reference sequence). This CDR3 region has 15 residues. The CDR3 nucleotides read TGTGCCAGCAGCTGGGAGGGACCCGCGAACACTGAAGCTTTCTTT. It encodes CASSWEGPANTEAFF.

The chain links TRBV10-3 to TRBJ1-5; no firm D call. From germline, CDR1 is ENHRY and CDR2 SYGVKD. Trimming took off 2 bases at V and 4 bases at J, with 3 bases between the two ends. This CDR3 region has 12 residues. The CDR3 here is CAISEPNQPQHF. CDR3 coding DNA: TGTGCCATCAGTGAGCCGAATCAGCCCCAGCATTTT.

This clone was seen a single time. This sequence joins TRBV6-1 and TRBJ1-2; the D gene is possibly TRBD1 (6 bases). V gave up 2 bases and J gave up 3 bases, with 13 bases separating them. The CDR3 is 15 residues long. Per the germline V gene, CDR1 is MNHNS and CDR2 is SASEGT. CDR3 sequence reads: CASSENRPGDYGYTF. The CDR3 DNA reads TGTGCCAGCAGTGAAAATCGCCCAGGGGACTATGGCTACACCTTC.

The chain employs TRBV18 and TRBJ2-7, with 8 positions matching TRBD1. The CDR3 totals 17 residues. CDR1 and CDR2 from the germline V gene are KGHSH and LQKENI. V was clipped by 0 bases and J by 1 base; unmatched bases: 8. In DNA form, the CDR3 reads TGTGCCAGCTCACCACCAGGCAGGGGGCCCTTTTCCTACGAGCAGTACTTC. It translates to CASSPPGRGPFSYEQYF.

This chain uses TRBV7-8 with TRBJ2-5, with D hard to call. This CDR3 is 13 amino acids long. Germline V gene data show CDR1 as SGHVS and CDR2 as FQNEAQ. Between the trimmed V and J ends, which lost 2 bases and 1 base, there was a span of 5 bases. The CDR3 DNA follows: TGTGCCAGCAGCTTATACCGCCAAGAGACCCAGTACTTC. Amino acid sequence: CASSLYRQETQYF.

Details on this clone: Distinct nucleotide sequences in the sample also encode this CDR3. The chain joins TRBV2 to TRBJ2-1; D gene unclear. V was trimmed by 3 bases and J by 3 bases, leaving 3 bases between them. CDR1 is SNHLY and CDR2 is FYNNEI in the germline V gene. This CDR3 is 12 amino acids long. The CDR3 nucleotides read TGTGCCAGCAGTGACAGCTACAATGAGCAGTTCTTC. Translation gives CASSDSYNEQFF. The whole variable domain, remainder taken from reference TRBV2 and TRBJ2-1, is EPEVTQTPSHQVTQMGQEVILRCVPISNHLYFYWYRQILGQKVEFLVSFYNNEISEKSEIFDDQFSVERPDGSNFTLKIRSTKLEDSAMYFCASSDSYNEQFFGPGTRLTVL.

The V call is TRBV7-1, the J call TRBJ2-3; TRBD2 matches 7 bases. Being an ORF, TRBV7-1 has a function that is uncertain. V lost 4 bases, J lost 6 bases, and 7 bases stayed unmatched. The CDR3 has 14 amino acids. In DNA, the CDR3 is TGTGCCAGCAGCTTACCCGGGAGGAGGGATACGCAGTATTTT. This encodes CASSLPGRRDTQYF.

The V call is TRBV1, the J call TRBJ2-1; the DNA was not used to check the table's D call, TRBD2. TRBV1 has pseudogene status. This CDR3 comprises 15 residues. In nucleotides, the CDR3 is TGCACCAGCAGTCCCGGGACTAGCGGGACCTCTGAGCAGTTCTTC. This gives the protein CTSSPGTSGTSEQFF.

This clone was recorded once. The rearrangement links TRBV2 to TRBJ2-7, with 7 positions matching TRBD1. Losses at the gene ends were 1 base for V and 3 bases for J; bases not matched to a gene: 3. The CDR3 has 14 residues. Germline CDR1 is SNHLY and CDR2 is FYNNEI. DNA for the CDR3: TGTGCCAGCAGTGAAGGGGACAGCCGCTACGAGCAGTACTTC. It codes for CASSEGDSRYEQYF.

The V and J genes are TRBV11-2 and TRBJ2-3; tentatively, D is TRBD2 (6 bases). Germline V gene sequence: CDR1 SGHAT, CDR2 FQNNGV. The CDR3 sequence is 17 residues long. Trimming took 3 bases from V and 1 from J, leaving 17 bases between them. As DNA, the CDR3 is TGTGCCAGCAGCTTGAAACCTCCGGGGGAGGGCACAGATACGCAGTATTTT. This translates into CASSLKPPGEGTDTQYF.

The chain combines TRBV10-3 with TRBJ2-7; 9 bases line up with TRBD1. Unmatched junction bases numbered 10, after V lost 10 bases and J lost 3 bases. Germline assignment: CDR1 ENHRY and CDR2 SYGVKD. The CDR3 runs to 14 residues. The CDR3: CATRGDRDLYEQYF. The DNA of the CDR3 is TGTGCCACTCGGGGGGACAGGGACCTCTACGAGCAGTACTTC.

This clone was detected only a few times. V usage is TRBV27 and J usage is TRBJ1-5, with 7 bases that match TRBD1. V lost 4 bases to trimming and J lost 6 bases; unmatched junction nucleotides: 6. The CDR3 consists of 14 residues. Germline V gives CDR1 MNHEY, CDR2 SMNVEV (reference sequence). The CDR3 is CASSSTGISQPQHF. The DNA of the CDR3 is TGTGCCAGCAGTTCGACAGGGATCAGTCAGCCCCAGCATTTT.

Comment on this clone: Other DNA sequences from this sample encode an identical CDR3 as well. This chain uses TRBV11-2 with TRBJ2-5; 7 bases are a match to TRBD2. CDR3 size: 14 residues. Per germline, CDR1 SGHAT and CDR2 FQNNGV. Germline trimming cut 4 bases from V and 4 bases from J; bases unmatched to any gene: 6. CDR3 nucleotide sequence: TGTGCCAGCAGCTGGGGTTTAGCGGGAGAGACCCAGTACTTC. This gives the protein CASSWGLAGETQYF.

This clone was detected many times. This chain uses TRBV27 with TRBJ2-1, with a tentative D call TRBD2 (5 bases). Between the trimmed V and J ends, which lost 5 bases and 6 bases, there was a span of 14 bases. CDR1 MNHEY and CDR2 SMNVEV come from the germline V gene (reference sequence). CDR3 length: 14 amino acids. DNA of the CDR3: TGTGCCAGCAGTCGGGGAGAAGGGTTCAATGAGCAGTTCTTC. Translated: CASSRGEGFNEQFF.

This clone was found once. The rearrangement links TRBV4-2 to TRBJ2-1; D possibly corresponds to TRBD1 (6 bases). This CDR3 is built from 15 residues. Trimming took off 0 bases at V and 6 bases at J, with 12 bases between the two ends. CDR1 is LGHNA, CDR2 YNFKEQ, per germline. The CDR3 DNA is TGTGCCAGCAGCCAAGACGAGGGACACGGCAATGAGCAGTTCTTC. This translates into CASSQDEGHGNEQFF.

The V gene is TRBV5-1, the J gene TRBJ2-3, with D tentatively TRBD1 or TRBD2 (6 bases each). The germline CDR1 and CDR2 sequences are SGHRS and YFSETQ. With 2 bases removed from V and 1 base from J, the gap between germline ends came to 11 bases. The CDR3 runs 15 residues. The CDR3: CASSLRGEGTDTQYF. CDR3 sequence (DNA): TGCGCCAGCAGCTTAAGGGGGGAAGGCACAGATACGCAGTATTTT.

Points on this clone: A read error may explain this, as a much larger clone is one base away. This CDR3 is also generated by other DNA sequences in the sample. V gene TRBV5-1 combines with J gene TRBJ2-3; no clear D. CDR1 SGHRS and CDR2 YFSETQ come from the germline V gene. This CDR3 spans 13 amino acids. Between the trimmed V and J ends, which lost 0 bases and 5 bases, there was a span of 7 bases. CDR3 sequence reads: CASSLGQLDTQYF. CDR3 sequence (DNA): TGCGCCAGCAGCTTGGGGCAGCTAGATACGCAGTATTTT.

This chain links TRBV18 with TRBJ2-1; D not resolved. The V end was cut by 3 bases, the J end by 10 bases, with 10 bases between. From germline, CDR1 is KGHSH and CDR2 LQKENI. The CDR3 runs to 12 residues. CDR3 sequence (DNA): TGTGCCAGCTCACCCGGAGTGAGAGAGCAGTTCTTC. Translated: CASSPGVREQFF.

This clone showed up just a few times. The chain employs TRBV19 and TRBJ2-7; D not certain. From germline, CDR1 is LNHDA and CDR2 SQIVND (reference sequence). V was pared by 1 base and J by 6 bases, with 13 bases between. CDR3 length equals 14 residues. The CDR3 coding sequence is TGTGCCAGTAGTATAGGGACCCACACCGGCGAGCAGTACTTC. Amino acids: CASSIGTHTGEQYF.

Only one count was recorded for this clone. The V gene is TRBV28, the J gene TRBJ1-2; 9 nucleotides line up with TRBD1. Per the germline V gene, CDR1 is MDHEN and CDR2 is SYDVKM. V was clipped by 1 base and J by 8 bases; unmatched bases: 8. CDR3 length: 15 residues. CDR3 sequence (DNA): TGTGCCAGCAGTTTATTAAAGGGGACAGGGAACGGCTACACCTTC. This codes for CASSLLKGTGNGYTF.

This clone showed up just once. This may stem from a read error, because a much larger clone lies one nucleotide away. V is TRBV5-6 and J is TRBJ2-7, with 7 bases lining up with TRBD1. This CDR3 spans 14 amino acids. CDR1 is SGHDT, CDR2 YYEEEE, per germline. Unmatched junction bases numbered 0, after V lost 0 bases and J lost 0 bases. CDR3 coding DNA: TGTGCCAGCAGCTTGGGGGACAGCTCCTACGAGCAGTACTTC. Its protein is CASSLGDSSYEQYF. The complete variable domain, with remaining parts taken from reference TRBV5-6 and TRBJ2-7, reads DAGVTQSPTHLIKTRGQQVTLRCSPKSGHDTVSWYQQALGQGPQFIFQYYEEEERQRGNFPDRFSGHQFPNYSSELNVNALLLGDSALYLCASSLGDSSYEQYFGPGTRLTVT.

V and J are TRBV28 and TRBJ2-6; D not certain. This CDR3 region has 19 residues. The V end lost 4 bases, the J end lost 2 bases, and 21 bases lay between the germline ends. Germline V gene data show CDR1 as MDHEN and CDR2 as SYDVKM. The CDR3 nucleotides are TGTGCCAGCAGTTCCGGTCCGACAAGCGTGGCACCTGGGGCCAACGTCCTGACTTTC. Protein sequence: CASSSGPTSVAPGANVLTF.

In this sample, this clone turned up once. The gene calls are TRBV2 and TRBJ1-3; no clear D. CDR1 is SNHLY and CDR2 is FYNNEI in the germline V gene. Trimming took off 4 bases at V and 3 bases at J, with 10 bases between the two ends. The CDR3 runs to 14 residues. The CDR3 DNA is TGTGCCAGCAGTGGCAGTCTTGGTGGAAACACCATATATTTT. It yields the protein CASSGSLGGNTIYF.

The chain is built from TRBV7-8 and TRBJ1-5; TRBD1 might be the D (5 bases). From germline, CDR1 is SGHVS and CDR2 FQNEAQ. Trimming took off 6 bases at V and 2 bases at J, with 14 bases between the two ends. The CDR3 loop spans 15 amino acids. The CDR3 DNA reads TGTGCCAGCAGGGCCCAAGGGACGGGCAATCAGCCCCAGCATTTT. Protein: CASRAQGTGNQPQHF.

The V and J genes are TRBV10-1 and TRBJ2-5, with a tentative D call TRBD2 (7 bases). The CDR3 has 14 amino acids. Trimming removed 3 bases from V and 4 bases from J, with 12 bases in between. Per the germline V gene, CDR1 is WNHNN and CDR2 is SYGVQD (reference sequence). The CDR3 reads CASSDGGGAETQYF. The DNA for the CDR3 is TGCGCCAGCAGTGACGGCGGGGGCGCAGAGACCCAGTACTTC.

This rearrangement joins TRBV29-1 to TRBJ2-5; TRBD2 aligns across 11 bases. This CDR3 has 12 amino acids. CDR1 and CDR2 from the germline V gene are SQVTM and ANQGSEA. The junction had 2 bases not matched to a gene; V was cut back by 7 bases and J by 4 bases. CDR3 sequence: CSAGTSGETQYF. The CDR3 nucleotides are TGCAGCGCCGGGACTAGCGGAGAGACCCAGTACTTC.

The chain carries TRBV28 and TRBJ2-1; maybe TRBD1 (6 bases). Trimming stripped 4 bases from V and 5 bases from J, with 15 bases between. Per the germline V gene, CDR1 is MDHEN and CDR2 is SYDVKM. The CDR3 extends over 15 amino acids. The CDR3: CASSSQTGLDNEQFF. DNA for the CDR3: TGTGCCAGCAGTTCTCAAACAGGGCTCGACAATGAGCAGTTCTTC. The full variable domain, with the rest looked up from reference TRBV28 and TRBJ2-1, is DVKVTQSSRYLVKRTGEKVFLECVQDMDHENMFWYRQDPGLGLRLIYFSYDVKMKEKGDIPEGYSVSREKKERFSLILESASTNQTSMYLCASSSQTGLDNEQFFGPGTRLTVL.